This TCR beta chain was profiled in a study of cytomegalovirus exposure and HLA in healthy donors. Looking at the study overall: The early release's HLA-typed donors yielded approximately 82 million unique TCRs. Study-wide points: Reported results showed that the classifier diagnosed cytomegalovirus status with high specificity and sensitivity. With further analysis later on, most CMV-associated TCR beta chains appeared HLA-restricted.

The PCR employed 60 Vbeta primers together with 13 Jbeta primers. Per the original methods: In a later analysis, the count reached approximately 80 million unique TCR beta chains, with 8.5 million to 14 million shared. Some clones are missing from TCRdb's copy, which holds only in-frame ones; the method was immunoSEQ multiplex PCR. That table is the source of V, J and clone size, and D and trimming were worked out from the DNA. The sample lists 100,000 to 150,000 clones, approximately 70% occurring once. Germline V gene sequence: CDR1 SEHNR, CDR2 FQNEAQ (reference sequence). J was trimmed by 2 bases and V by 1 base; bases with no gene match: 2. The CDR3 covers 15 residues. A remark on this clone: Its antigen is not known.

This TCR was sampled from a woman aged 55 to 70 in good health and CMV-seropositive. The sample was PBMCs. The genes are TRBV7-9 and TRBJ1-3; 7 bases are a match to TRBD1. This CDR3 is CASSLEGATGNTIYF. The DNA for the CDR3 is TGTGCCAGCAGCTTAGAGGGGGCAACTGGAAACACCATATATTTT. Looking up the rest from reference TRBV7-9 and TRBJ1-3 gives the full variable domain: DTGVSQNPRHKITKRGQNVTFRCDPISEHNRLYWYRQTLGQGPEFLTYFQNEAQLEKSRLLSDRFSAERPKGSFSTLEIQRTEQGDSAMYLCASSLEGATGNTIYFGEGSWLTVV.